The rows below give T cell receptor beta chains drawn from one sample of a study of cytomegalovirus exposure and HLA in healthy donors. Method: immunoSEQ multiplex PCR; TCRdb's copy keeps in-frame clones and lacks some. The sample lists over 150,000 clones, 70% to 75% occurring once. Input material: PBMCs. These receptors were taken from a man under 40 in good health and CMV-seropositive. Each CDR3 is given with its conserved first and last residue. The order of the fields is CDR3 DNA, CDR3 protein, D gene, J gene, clone size, V gene. A D gene is named only where the DNA matches it firmly. Size tells how often a clone was seen (once, few, many) or the class of an expanded clone, and some rows leave it out.

CDR3 DNA: TGTGCCTGGAGCCTAACTAGCGGGGGATCCTACGAGCAGTACTTC; CDR3 protein: CAWSLTSGGSYEQYF; D gene: TRBD2; J gene: TRBJ2-7; clone size: .; V gene: TRBV30
CDR3 DNA: TGTGCCATCAGTGAGCAGGGCATGAACACTGAAGCTTTCTTT; CDR3 protein: CAISEQGMNTEAFF; D gene: .; J gene: TRBJ1-1; clone size: .; V gene: TRBV10-3
CDR3 DNA: TGTGCCAGCAGGAGCGGGAGCTTACCGAATGAGCAGTTCTTC; CDR3 protein: CASRSGSLPNEQFF; D gene: TRBD2; J gene: TRBJ2-1; clone size: .; V gene: TRBV7-3
CDR3 DNA: TGTGCCAGCAGTGAACTCCAACAGAACATTAATGAAAAACTGTTTTTT; CDR3 protein: CASSELQQNINEKLFF; D gene: .; J gene: TRBJ1-4; clone size: .; V gene: TRBV2
CDR3 DNA: TGTGCCACCAAGCACAGGGGGCGCGAATACGAGCAGTACTTC; CDR3 protein: CATKHRGREYEQYF; D gene: TRBD1; J gene: TRBJ2-7; clone size: .; V gene: TRBV15
CDR3 DNA: TGTGCCAGCGGACAGGGTTTAGGTGAAAAACTGTTTTTT; CDR3 protein: CASGQGLGEKLFF; D gene: TRBD1; J gene: TRBJ1-4; clone size: .; V gene: TRBV25-1
CDR3 DNA: TGCGCCAGCAGCTGGGGGCCAGCGGGAGGGCCGAGGACTACAGATACGCAGTATTTT; CDR3 protein: CASSWGPAGGPRTTDTQYF; D gene: TRBD2; J gene: TRBJ2-3; clone size: .; V gene: TRBV5-1
CDR3 DNA: TGTGCCAGCAGCCCCACGGGCGGGATCGGCGAGCAGTACTTC; CDR3 protein: CASSPTGGIGEQYF; D gene: .; J gene: TRBJ2-7; clone size: few; V gene: TRBV11-3
CDR3 DNA: TGCGCCAGCAGCTTATTAGGGCAGGGGAATGGCTACACCTTC; CDR3 protein: CASSLLGQGNGYTF; D gene: .; J gene: TRBJ1-2; clone size: .; V gene: TRBV5-1
CDR3 DNA: TGTGCCAGCAGATTGGGGGGACAGGGGAGCTCCTACAATGAGCAGTTCTTC; CDR3 protein: CASRLGGQGSSYNEQFF; D gene: .; J gene: TRBJ2-1; clone size: .; V gene: TRBV21-1
CDR3 DNA: TGTGCCAGCAGCTACAGGGGGAATGAGCAGTTCTTC; CDR3 protein: CASSYRGNEQFF; D gene: TRBD1; J gene: TRBJ2-1; clone size: .; V gene: TRBV5-4
CDR3 DNA: TGTGCCAGCAGTGCCAGTTCGGATACGCAGTATTTT; CDR3 protein: CASSASSDTQYF; D gene: .; J gene: TRBJ2-3; clone size: .; V gene: TRBV6-5
CDR3 DNA: TGTGCCAGCAGTTACTACGACAGGGCCACTGAAGCTTTCTTT; CDR3 protein: CASSYYDRATEAFF; D gene: TRBD1; J gene: TRBJ1-1; clone size: .; V gene: TRBV6-6
CDR3 DNA: TGTGCCAGCAGTTACCCCTCGGGGTTTGGCTACACCTTC; CDR3 protein: CASSYPSGFGYTF; D gene: .; J gene: TRBJ1-2; clone size: .; V gene: TRBV6-5
CDR3 DNA: TGTGCCTGGAAGCGGGTAGCGGGGGGTGGTGAGACCCAGTACTTC; CDR3 protein: CAWKRVAGGGETQYF; D gene: TRBD2; J gene: TRBJ2-5; clone size: .; V gene: TRBV30
CDR3 DNA: TGCAGCGTTGGGACAGGGGTGACAGCTTTCTTT; CDR3 protein: CSVGTGVTAFF; D gene: TRBD1; J gene: TRBJ1-1; clone size: .; V gene: TRBV29-1
CDR3 DNA: TGCGCCAGCAGCCCGGGACATCTCACAGATACGCAGTATTTT; CDR3 protein: CASSPGHLTDTQYF; D gene: .; J gene: TRBJ2-3; clone size: .; V gene: TRBV5-1
CDR3 DNA: TGTGCCAGTAGTGTCCGGAACACCGGGGAGCTGTTTTTT; CDR3 protein: CASSVRNTGELFF; D gene: .; J gene: TRBJ2-2; clone size: few; V gene: TRBV19
CDR3 DNA: TGCGCCAGCAGCCAAGGGGTCAGCGTCGGCGAAAAACTGTTTTTT; CDR3 protein: CASSQGVSVGEKLFF; D gene: .; J gene: TRBJ1-4; clone size: once; V gene: TRBV4-3
CDR3 DNA: TGTGCCTGGAGTCGAACAGAAGGAAGCGAGCAGTACTTC; CDR3 protein: CAWSRTEGSEQYF; D gene: .; J gene: TRBJ2-7; clone size: .; V gene: TRBV30
CDR3 DNA: TGTGCCAGCAGCGTACCCCGGCGGGGGGAGACCCAGTACTTC; CDR3 protein: CASSVPRRGETQYF; D gene: TRBD2; J gene: TRBJ2-5; clone size: .; V gene: TRBV9
CDR3 DNA: TGTGCTAGCAGCCCCGCCCTTGGACAGGGAACTCTGGGCGAGCAGTACTTC; CDR3 protein: CASSPALGQGTLGEQYF; D gene: TRBD1; J gene: TRBJ2-7; clone size: few; V gene: TRBV7-7
CDR3 DNA: TGTGCCAGCAGTGAGCAGAATACAGATACGCAGTATTTT; CDR3 protein: CASSEQNTDTQYF; D gene: .; J gene: TRBJ2-3; clone size: .; V gene: TRBV25-1
CDR3 DNA: TGTGCCTGGAGGCCGACAGGAGAAGCTTTCTTT; CDR3 protein: CAWRPTGEAFF; D gene: .; J gene: TRBJ1-1; clone size: .; V gene: TRBV30
CDR3 DNA: TGTGCCAGTAGGGGGGAGGGATCGTACAATGAGCAGTTCTTC; CDR3 protein: CASRGEGSYNEQFF; D gene: TRBD2; J gene: TRBJ2-1; clone size: .; V gene: TRBV19
CDR3 DNA: TGTGCCAGCAGCGCCCGGACAGGGAACTACGAGCAGTACTTC; CDR3 protein: CASSARTGNYEQYF; D gene: TRBD1; J gene: TRBJ2-7; clone size: .; V gene: TRBV9
CDR3 DNA: TGCGCCAGCAGCTTGGGAACACCCTCGCCCGGGGAGCTGTTTTTT; CDR3 protein: CASSLGTPSPGELFF; D gene: .; J gene: TRBJ2-2; clone size: .; V gene: TRBV5-1
CDR3 DNA: TGCGCCAGCAGCCTCCAAAGGGGCACTAGCGCAACCACAGATACGCAGTATTTT; CDR3 protein: CASSLQRGTSATTDTQYF; D gene: TRBD2; J gene: TRBJ2-3; clone size: .; V gene: TRBV4-3
CDR3 DNA: TGCGCCAGCAGCCCCTTTCCCGGGATCCAGTACTTC; CDR3 protein: CASSPFPGIQYF; D gene: .; J gene: TRBJ2-4; clone size: few; V gene: TRBV4-3
CDR3 DNA: TGCGCCTTACGTCAGCAGTCAATCTGCGGGCCGAAAGAAGGGAAAAACACCATATATTTT; CDR3 protein: CALRQQSICGPKEGKNTIYF; D gene: .; J gene: TRBJ1-3; clone size: .; V gene: TRBV23-1
CDR3 DNA: TGTGCCAGCAGCCCTGGGGAGTCAGCTGGCTATGGCTACACCTTC; CDR3 protein: CASSPGESAGYGYTF; D gene: .; J gene: TRBJ1-2; clone size: .; V gene: TRBV2
CDR3 DNA: TGTGCCAGCAGTTTAGAGGCGCGGGGGGTGAATTCACCCCTCCACTTT; CDR3 protein: CASSLEARGVNSPLHF; D gene: .; J gene: TRBJ1-6; clone size: .; V gene: TRBV27
CDR3 DNA: TGTGCCAGTAGTCCACAGGGGGCTGGAAACACCATATATTTT; CDR3 protein: CASSPQGAGNTIYF; D gene: TRBD1; J gene: TRBJ1-3; clone size: .; V gene: TRBV19
CDR3 DNA: TGTGCCAGCAGCTTTAACGCCTGGGGGCAGGAGAACACTGAAGCTTTCTTT; CDR3 protein: CASSFNAWGQENTEAFF; D gene: .; J gene: TRBJ1-1; clone size: .; V gene: TRBV11-2
CDR3 DNA: TGTGCCAGTAGCCTCCGCGGGAGAGGAAACACCGGGGAGCTGTTTTTT; CDR3 protein: CASSLRGRGNTGELFF; D gene: TRBD2; J gene: TRBJ2-2; clone size: .; V gene: TRBV19
CDR3 DNA: TGTGCCAGCAGTTGGACAGCCGAAGAGACCCAGTACTTC; CDR3 protein: CASSWTAEETQYF; D gene: .; J gene: TRBJ2-5; clone size: .; V gene: TRBV28
CDR3 DNA: TGTGCCAGCTCACGTCTAGCGGGTGAGACCCAGTACTTC; CDR3 protein: CASSRLAGETQYF; D gene: TRBD2; J gene: TRBJ2-5; clone size: .; V gene: TRBV18
CDR3 DNA: TGTGCCAGCAGCAGCCATACTAGCGGGAGGGGATGGGGGCAGTACTTC; CDR3 protein: CASSSHTSGRGWGQYF; D gene: TRBD2; J gene: TRBJ2-7; clone size: .; V gene: TRBV5-5
CDR3 DNA: TGCAGCGTTGAAGCCCGGGACAGGGGGTATGGCTACACCTTC; CDR3 protein: CSVEARDRGYGYTF; D gene: TRBD1; J gene: TRBJ1-2; clone size: .; V gene: TRBV29-1
CDR3 DNA: TGTGCCAGCAGCCACAGGGTCTACGAGCAGTACTTC; CDR3 protein: CASSHRVYEQYF; D gene: .; J gene: TRBJ2-7; clone size: .; V gene: TRBV5-6
CDR3 DNA: TGCAGCGTTGCAGGGCTCGGGGAGACCCAGTACTTC; CDR3 protein: CSVAGLGETQYF; D gene: .; J gene: TRBJ2-5; clone size: once; V gene: TRBV29-1
CDR3 DNA: TGTGCCAGTAGTATACGGGACTACTCCTACGAGCAGTACTTC; CDR3 protein: CASSIRDYSYEQYF; D gene: TRBD2; J gene: TRBJ2-7; clone size: .; V gene: TRBV19
CDR3 DNA: TGTGCCAGCAGCCAAGATTATTCGGTGAGGGCTGGAAACACCATATATTTT; CDR3 protein: CASSQDYSVRAGNTIYF; D gene: .; J gene: TRBJ1-3; clone size: .; V gene: TRBV4-2
CDR3 DNA: TGTGCCAGCAGCTCCGGACAGGGGGCCTACGAGCAGTACTTC; CDR3 protein: CASSSGQGAYEQYF; D gene: TRBD1; J gene: TRBJ2-7; clone size: .; V gene: TRBV7-2